This entry lists 6 T cell receptor beta chains sequenced from one sample in a study of T cells in Graves' hyperthyroidism and ophthalmopathy. Template material for amplifying TCR beta CDR3 regions consisted of RNA transcripts. The HTBI primer set served for first-round RT-PCR of the TCR CDR3. TCRdb recomputed calls from the multiplex PCR reads with MiXCR, one row per CDR3 protein. This table holds approximately 530,000 distinct CDR3 sequences, approximately 15% found once. Material for sequencing was blood. These receptors all come from a woman aged 18-30 years with Graves' hyperthyroidism.

This clonotype was observed at least ten times. The genes are TRBV24-1 and TRBJ2-5; a possible D gene is TRBD1 (6 bases). V lost 2 bases and J 5 bases, leaving 11 bases between the germline ends. The CDR3 spans 14 residues. Looked up from germline, CDR1 is KGHDR and CDR2 is SFDVKD. Written as DNA, the CDR3 is TGTGCCACCAGTGATTCAGGGGCAGGGGAGACCCAGTACTTC. This gives the protein CATSDSGAGETQYF.

The table lists this clonotype with many counts. This chain uses TRBV10-1 with TRBJ2-7; 10 positions agree with TRBD1. V was pared by 2 bases and J by 4 bases, with 5 bases of the junction left unmatched. CDR3 size: 15 residues. Germline V gene sequence: CDR1 WNHNN, CDR2 SYGVQD (reference sequence). Here the CDR3 reads CASSETGTGVYEQYF. CDR3 DNA: TGCGCCAGCAGTGAGACGGGGACAGGGGTGTACGAGCAGTACTTC.

This clonotype was found many times. The CDR3 region is CASSSLAGGLKGALRTDTQYF. CDR3 in DNA: TGTGCCAGCAGCTCACTAGCGGGGGGGCTTAAAGGAGCACTCCGCACAGATACGCAGTATTTT. The V and J genes are TRBV7-8 and TRBJ2-3, with 13 positions matching TRBD2. This CDR3 region has 21 residues. In germline, CDR1 is SGHVS, CDR2 FQNEAQ. V lost 4 bases, J lost 1 base, and 17 bases stayed unmatched. The whole variable domain, remainder taken from reference TRBV7-8 and TRBJ2-3, is GAGVSQSPRYKVAKRGQDVALRCDPISGHVSLFWYQQALGQGPEFLTYFQNEAQLDKSGLPSDRFFAERPEGSVSTLKIQRTQQEDSAVYLCASSSLAGGLKGALRTDTQYFGPGTRLTVL.

This clonotype was counted many times. The chain uses TRBV12-3 or TRBV12-4 and TRBJ2-5; D remains ambiguous. The CDR3 runs to 14 residues. V was clipped by 6 bases and J by 5 bases, with 16 bases between them. The CDR3 region has the DNA TGTGCCAGCAGACAGACCTCATCTTGGGAGACCCAGTACTTC. Its translation is CASRQTSSWETQYF.

This clonotype was found many times. The J gene is TRBJ2-7, the V gene TRBV4-1, with D uncertain. V dropped 4 bases and J dropped 0 bases, with 7 bases sitting between them. This CDR3 has 13 residues. Germline values: CDR1 MGHRA, CDR2 YSYEKL. This CDR3 reads CASSPQYSYEQYF. Here the CDR3 DNA reads TGCGCCAGCAGCCCACAGTACTCCTACGAGCAGTACTTC.

This clonotype has at least ten counts. The gene calls are TRBV20-1 and TRBJ2-5; 9 bases are shared with TRBD1. CDR3 length: 14 residues. The ends lost 6 bases at V and 2 bases at J; junction bases unmatched: 7. CDR1 is DFQATT, CDR2 SNEGSKA, per germline (reference sequence). The CDR3 loop reads CSAAGDRAQETQYF. The DNA of the CDR3 is TGCAGTGCCGCGGGGGACAGGGCTCAAGAGACCCAGTACTTC.